This TCR beta chain was captured in a study of T cell changes during pregnancy in multiple sclerosis (dated by TCRdb to about 2019). Looking at the study overall: In women with multiple sclerosis, the researchers looked at how the T cell repertoire shifted as pregnancy progressed.

About this clone itself: Its antigen is still unknown. Base qualities are not recorded, but no much larger clone differs from it by a single base.

The cysteine opens and the phenylalanine closes a CDR3 of 14 amino acids. Just the 42-base CDR3 DNA is kept, in frame starting at base 1. According to the germline V gene, CDR1 reads SGHAT and CDR2 reads FQNNGV. V lost 1 base and J lost 8 bases, and the count of bases not matched to a germline gene is 5. Receptor amplification or capture employed the immunoSEQ multiplex PCR assay. TCRdb limited this immuneACCESS table to in-frame rearrangements with V and J called. A share of clones is missing; checked studies link under half to unresolved V genes, and the rest is unexplained. Counted in this sample were more than 55,000 clones; approximately 91% of them appeared once. Of the sample, more than 1.5% falls within the top ten clones.

The TCR originated in a female donor with multiple sclerosis, enrolled in a pregnancy study. The specimen comprised peripheral blood, sampled after pregnancy. This chain joins TRBV11-2 to TRBJ1-2, and TRBD1 matches 9 of the central bases. At the DNA level, the sequence is TGTGCCAGCAGCTTAGGGACAGGGGTGAGCGGCTACACCTTC. This codes for CASSLGTGVSGYTF.